Listed below are T cell receptor beta chains from one sample, sequenced in a study of T cell changes during pregnancy in multiple sclerosis. Sequencing was performed with immunoSEQ multiplex PCR; in TCRdb, only in-frame clones are kept and a portion is missing. The data contain around 88,000 clones, approximately 90% of them singletons. The input for sequencing was peripheral blood, taken after pregnancy. The receptors were sampled from a female donor in good health, enrolled as a control in a pregnancy study. The conserved cysteine and the conserved F or W are not part of the CDR3 here. The order of the fields is V gene, CDR3 protein.

>TRBV10-3
AISELAGSGEQF
>TRBV12-5
ASGLVPVSGQPQH
>TRBV19
ASSVGAVEAF
>TRBV7-6
ASSLVGEGLAGYNEQF
>TRBV5-1
ASRSTSSSNIQY
>TRBV27
ASSPSLGRPSTDTQY
>TRBV13
ASSLTSVAYNEQF
>TRBV11-2
ASSLLAGGNEQF
>TRBV5-1
ASNRDRGRHEQF
>TRBV28
ASSLVQASEQY
>TRBV6-6
ASSTGTTSTDTQY
>TRBV27
ASSLDSTTSYEQY
>TRBV18
ASSPEKSGANVLT
>TRBV6-1
ASSEGSGGVTDTQY
>TRBV5-1
ASSPGLAGAGDTQY
>TRBV28
ASSFSPSSGRAIEQF
>TRBV7-9
ASSWTEETQY
>TRBV11-2
ASSFAEGSSPLH
>TRBV7-2
ASSRTGTNYEQY
>TRBV6-5
ASSSAQGVEYEQY
>TRBV18
ASSTSTENTEAF
>TRBV18
ASSPLQGNEQY
>TRBV19
ASRRQPTNYGYT
>TRBV7-2
ASSLIFLAFSYEQY
>TRBV28
ASSSNHVRATDTQY
>TRBV11-2
ASSLVGLANTGELF
>TRBV2
ASSPEGRGLAVTGYEQF
>TRBV11-2
ASSLELGLAFD
>TRBV27
ASYGGGAYNEQF
>TRBV27
ASSFSGITYNEQF
>TRBV6-1
ASSVTRNYGYT
>TRBV7-9
ASSLARGVSGELF
>TRBV7-2
ASSLVGGGKTEAF
>TRBV9
ASSVAEAEPNTEAF
>TRBV10-3
AISQLAEGTDTQY
>TRBV9
ASSVGDTQY
>TRBV19
ASSRAGDQPQH
>TRBV11-2
ASSQLQGKAGELF